This TCR beta chain was identified in a study of blood T cell repertoires in COVID-19. Background on the study: COVID-19 samples collected from the United States, Italy and Spain covered acute and convalescent phases. T cells, B-cell-depleted T cells, or PBMCs supplied cDNA or gDNA.

Trimming pared 5 bases from V and 3 bases from J, leaving 8 bases between. The CDR3 is made up of 12 amino acids. Looked up from germline, CDR1 is SEHNR and CDR2 is FQNEAQ (reference sequence). In the original processing: Nucleated cell number was recorded as an estimate derived from reference gene primer amplification. Sequencing was performed with immunoSEQ multiplex PCR; in TCRdb, only in-frame clones are kept and a portion is missing. V and J calls and clone size are copied from that table; D and trimming were computed from the DNA. In the table there are about 39,000 clones, 80% to 95% of which are singletons.

This chain connects TRBV7-9 to TRBJ2-7; D call uncertain. This TCR was recovered from a man between 50 and 59 years old with active COVID-19. The sequenced sample was peripheral blood. CDR3 in DNA: TGTGCCAGCAGCCCCATCAGCTACGAGCAGTACTTC. Residues: CASSPISYEQYF.